This record looks at one T cell receptor beta chain sequence and its context. The entry originates in a study of blood T cell repertoires in COVID-19. About the research overall: PBMCs, B-cell-depleted T cells, or T cells were the source of the cDNA or gDNA that made up the material.

The CDR3 contains 14 residues. Germline V gives CDR1 SEHNR, CDR2 FQNEAQ (reference sequence). The data were produced by immunoSEQ multiplex PCR, yet TCRdb's version contains in-frame clones alone and is incomplete. The sample has around 81,000 clones, around 80% seen once. The V gene is TRBV7-9, the J gene TRBJ2-7; TRBD1 matches at 9 bases. Sequencing was performed on peripheral blood. The source is a human donor in a cohort sampled during active COVID-19. Here the CDR3 DNA reads TGTGGCTCAACTCGGGACAGGGTTGTCGAGGAGCAGTACTTC. Translated, it gives CGSTRDRVVEEQYF.